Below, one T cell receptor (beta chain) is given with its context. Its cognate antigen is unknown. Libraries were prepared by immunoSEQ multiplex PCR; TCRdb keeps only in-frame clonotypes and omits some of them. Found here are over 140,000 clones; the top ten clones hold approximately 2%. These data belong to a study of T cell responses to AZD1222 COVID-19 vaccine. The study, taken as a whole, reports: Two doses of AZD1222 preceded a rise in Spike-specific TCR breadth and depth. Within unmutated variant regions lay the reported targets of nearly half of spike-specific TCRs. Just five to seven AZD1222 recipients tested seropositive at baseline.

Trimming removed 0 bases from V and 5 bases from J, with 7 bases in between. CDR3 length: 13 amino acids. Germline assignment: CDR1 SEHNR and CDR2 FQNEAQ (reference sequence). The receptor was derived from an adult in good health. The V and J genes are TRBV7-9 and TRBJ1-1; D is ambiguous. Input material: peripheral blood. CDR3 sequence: CASSLAGETEAFF. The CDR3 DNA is TGTGCCAGCAGCTTAGCTGGGGAGACTGAAGCTTTCTTT.